This T cell receptor beta chain was sequenced for a study of cytomegalovirus exposure and HLA in healthy donors. About the study: Unique TCRs numbering about 85 million, obtained from HLA-typed donors, made up an early data release. Findings and limits, study-wide: Per a prior analysis, the majority of TCR beta V segments were productive roughly 90% or roughly 30% of the time.

The PCR used 60 Vbeta and 13 Jbeta primers. Under the authors' procedure: There were tens of millions of unique TCR beta chains by a later count, and 10 million to 12 million of them were shared. The protocol was immunoSEQ multiplex PCR, while the TCRdb copy is restricted to in-frame clones and leaves out a portion. The D gene and trimming were derived from the DNA, and the V and J assignments and clone size from that table. The repertoire holds roughly 190,000 clones, with 78% as singletons. The CDR3 is 14 residues long. Germline lookup yields CDR1 MDHEN and CDR2 SYDVKM. As regards this clone: Its antigen is unknown.

The chain is built from TRBV28 and TRBJ2-1; D is perhaps TRBD1 (6 bases). Sequenced material: PBMCs. This TCR was sampled from a female donor in good health and CMV-seronegative. This CDR3 reads CATKDSSSYNEQFF. DNA for the CDR3: TGTGCTACTAAGGACAGCAGCTCCTACAATGAGCAGTTCTTC.